The 11 T cell receptor beta chains listed next were all sequenced from one sample in a study of patients and donors after allogeneic stem cell transplantation. TCRdb re-called the RT-PCR reads with MiXCR, one entry per CDR3 protein. This sample has 100,000 to 130,000 distinct CDR3 sequences, with approximately 40% found just once. The specimen was blood, either unsorted or a sorted T cell fraction (not recorded which). These TCRs come from a human donor who was either an allogeneic HSCT recipient or a stem cell or donor lymphocyte infusion donor (not recorded which). It is not recorded whose cells these are; they may come from a transplant donor.

The chain's CDR3 is CASLYSGRDEQFF. The DNA of the CDR3 is TGTGCCAGCTTATACTCGGGTAGGGATGAGCAGTTCTTC. V gene TRBV18 combines with J gene TRBJ2-1; D remains ambiguous. Per the germline V gene, CDR1 is KGHSH and CDR2 is LQKENI. V was pared by 7 bases and J by 8 bases, with 15 bases between. The CDR3 contains 13 residues.

J is TRBJ1-5 and V is TRBV20-1; unclear D gene. This CDR3 spans 12 amino acids. The germline V and J ends were trimmed by 2 bases and 1 base, with 3 bases remaining between them. Germline CDR1 DFQATT, CDR2 SNEGSKA (reference sequence). As DNA, the CDR3 is TGCAGTGCTAGACGGAGCAATCAGCCCCAGCATTTT. Translating gives CSARRSNQPQHF.

In its sample, this clonotype was seen a few times. The chain employs TRBV12-3 or TRBV12-4 and TRBJ1-2; TRBD1 matches at 10 bases. Losses at the gene ends were 6 bases for V and 8 bases for J; bases not matched to a gene: 3. The CDR3 spans 12 residues. The CDR3 DNA is TGTGCCAGCAGCCGGGACAGGGGCGGCTACACCTTC. Translated, it gives CASSRDRGGYTF.

This chain connects TRBV29-1 to TRBJ1-1; D may be TRBD1 (5 bases). The CDR3 is made up of 13 amino acids. Germline loops: CDR1 SQVTM, CDR2 ANQGSEA. V was trimmed by 5 bases and J by 1 base, leaving 11 bases between them. The CDR3 bases are TGCAGCGTTAGCAGGGTGACGAACACTGAAGCTTTCTTT. Encoded protein: CSVSRVTNTEAFF.

This clonotype appeared a few times. J is TRBJ2-3 and V is TRBV9; 7 bases align to TRBD2. Per the germline V gene, CDR1 is SGDLS and CDR2 is YYNGEE. With 0 bases clipped from V and 3 bases from J, the junction kept 7 bases outside the gene matches. The CDR3 sequence is 16 residues long. CDR3 in amino acids: CASSVVSGRGTDTQYF. CDR3 coding DNA: TGTGCCAGCAGCGTAGTTAGCGGGCGAGGTACAGATACGCAGTATTTT.

This clonotype was seen a few times. This sequence joins TRBV4-3 and TRBJ2-3; the D is unclear. CDR3 size: 13 residues. V was shortened by 1 base and J by 4 bases, with 6 bases between the two germline ends. CDR1 LGHNA and CDR2 YSLEER come from the germline V gene. The CDR3 sequence: CASSQVGPDTQYF. DNA of the CDR3: TGCGCCAGCAGCCAAGTAGGTCCAGATACGCAGTATTTT.

V is TRBV24-1 and J is TRBJ2-7; 11 positions agree with TRBD2. CDR3 length: 16 amino acids. V gave up 3 bases and J gave up 4 bases; unmatched junction bases: 7. Germline CDR1 and CDR2: KGHDR and SFDVKD. CDR3 loop: CATSDNHGTSGYEQYF. The CDR3 DNA reads as TGTGCCACCAGTGATAACCACGGGACTAGCGGTTACGAGCAGTACTTC.

V is TRBV20-1 and J is TRBJ1-4; TRBD1 matches 8 bases. J was trimmed by 8 bases and V by 2 bases; bases with no gene match: 10. Germline lookup yields CDR1 DFQATT and CDR2 SNEGSKA (reference sequence). This CDR3 is 15 amino acids long. This CDR3 is CSARSPTGAREKLFF. The CDR3 nucleotides are TGCAGTGCTAGATCCCCGACAGGGGCAAGAGAAAAACTGTTTTTT.

This sequence joins TRBV20-1 and TRBJ1-2; tentatively, D is TRBD1 (6 bases). Germline CDR1 is DFQATT and CDR2 is SNEGSKA (reference sequence). Trimming removed 5 bases at V and 8 bases at J, with 15 bases between. This CDR3 is 12 amino acids long. CDR3 residues: CSALTGTGGYTF. DNA for the CDR3: TGCAGTGCTCTAACAGGGACGGGCGGCTACACCTTC.

The chain recombines TRBV6-5 with TRBJ2-5, with D possibly being TRBD1 or TRBD2 (5 bases each). The CDR3 runs to 14 residues. The V gene's germline CDR1 is MNHEY and CDR2 SVGAGI. Trimming took 6 bases from V and 2 from J, leaving 13 bases between them. For the CDR3, the DNA is TGTGCCAGCAGGACTGACAGACTACAAGAGACCCAGTACTTC. It encodes CASRTDRLQETQYF.

This chain connects TRBV12-3 or TRBV12-4 to TRBJ2-1, with no clear D. The V gene lost 7 bases and the J gene lost 5 bases, with 12 bases spanning the gap. CDR3 length: 13 residues. The chain's CDR3 is CASNLSWDNEQFF. CDR3 DNA: TGTGCCAGCAACCTTTCGTGGGACAATGAGCAGTTCTTC.